The rows below give T cell receptor beta chains drawn from one sample of a study of cytomegalovirus exposure and HLA in healthy donors. The assay was immunoSEQ multiplex PCR, and TCRdb's table has in-frame clones only and misses some. The sample contains some 110,000 clones, about 74% of which appear only once. The sample consisted of PBMCs. The receptors were gathered from a man between 25 and 39 years old in good health and CMV-seropositive. Both conserved end residues are part of each CDR3. A D gene is named only where the DNA matches it firmly. Size is omitted from some rows. Given values are once, few, many or a class for expanded clones.

>TRBV6-5|NA|TRBD2|TRBJ2-5
TGTGCCAGCAGTTACTCGGGCGGCGGGGGTCCCAGGACCCAGTACTTC
CASSYSGGGGPRTQYF
>TRBV7-9|NA|NA|TRBJ1-1
TGTGCCAGCAGCTCAAGAGGAGAATACACTGAAGCTTTCTTT
CASSSRGEYTEAFF
>TRBV5-1|NA|NA|TRBJ2-2
TGCGCCAGCAGCACGACAGGCAACACCGGGGAGCTGTTTTTT
CASSTTGNTGELFF
>TRBV7-2|NA|TRBD2|TRBJ2-5
TGTGCTTCGGGAGGGCGCGTCGGGGAGACCCAGTACTTC
CASGGRVGETQYF
>TRBV5-3|few|NA|TRBJ1-1
TGTGCCAGAAGCGACGGGGGGGAGGGGAACACTGAAGCTTTCTTT
CARSDGGEGNTEAFF
>TRBV9|once|TRBD1|TRBJ1-5
TGTGCCAGCAGCGTAGCTAAACAGGGGGCAGGTCAGCCCCAGCATTTT
CASSVAKQGAGQPQHF
>TRBV4-1|NA|TRBD1|TRBJ1-1
TGCGCCAGCAGCCCTTCCAGGGGGTCTGAAGCTTTCTTT
CASSPSRGSEAFF
>TRBV9|NA|NA|TRBJ1-5
TGTGCCAGCAGCGTAGACGGAGAAAGCAATCAGCCCCAGCATTTT
CASSVDGESNQPQHF
>TRBV5-4|NA|TRBD2|TRBJ2-7
TGTGCCAGCAGCACCGGACTAGCGAGCGAGCAGTACTTC
CASSTGLASEQYF
>TRBV10-2|NA|TRBD1|TRBJ1-5
TGCGCCACCGCGGACAGGGCTAGCAATCAGCCCCAGCATTTT
CATADRASNQPQHF
>TRBV6-6|NA|NA|TRBJ1-3
TGTGCCAGCACCATTGATGCGGCGCCTCCTGGAAACACCATATATTTT
CASTIDAAPPGNTIYF
>TRBV9|NA|TRBD2|TRBJ2-1
TGTGCCAGCAGCGTAGCGGGTGTGCGGGGGAGCTACAATGAGCAGTTCTTC
CASSVAGVRGSYNEQFF
>TRBV19|NA|TRBD1|TRBJ1-3
TGTGCCAGTAGTGCCCGGGACAGGGTATCGACTGGAAACACCATATATTTT
CASSARDRVSTGNTIYF
>TRBV6-1|NA|TRBD2|TRBJ2-3
TGTGCCAGCAGGGAATCCGGGACTAGCGGGGTCGCGGGGGATACGCAGTATTTT
CASRESGTSGVAGDTQYF
>TRBV6-1|NA|TRBD1|TRBJ1-1
TGTGCCAGCAGTGTACACAGGGGGACCGGCACTGAAGCTTTCTTT
CASSVHRGTGTEAFF